This TCR beta chain is drawn from a study of memory CD4+ T cells and cytomegalovirus serostatus. Profiled with immunoSEQ multiplex PCR; TCRdb holds only in-frame clones, not every one. In the table there are about 44,000 clones, around three quarters of which are singletons. Single viable CD3+CD4+CD8-CD45RO+ cells were sorted as the memory CD4+ T cells. The CDR3 has 16 residues. Per the germline V gene, CDR1 is SGHNT and CDR2 is YYREEE (reference sequence). V lost 0 bases to trimming and J lost 0 bases, with 12 bases between them. This TCR came from an adult in good health and CMV-seronegative. The material sequenced was memory CD4+ T cells from blood. This chain uses TRBV5-4 with TRBJ1-1; no reliable D call. This chain's CDR3 is CASSLDPVSMNTEAFF. The CDR3 DNA is TGTGCCAGCAGCTTGGATCCGGTCTCCATGAACACTGAAGCTTTCTTT.